This T cell receptor (beta chain) was captured in a study of blood T cell repertoires in COVID-19. Study as a whole: Italy, Spain and the United States were the sources of the convalescent and acute COVID-19 samples. The cDNA or gDNA used as material had been derived from T cells, B-cell-depleted T cells, or PBMCs.

Germline assignment: CDR1 SGHRS and CDR2 YFSETQ. The J segment lost 6 bases and the V segment lost 4 bases, leaving 4 bases of the junction unmatched. The CDR3 extends over 14 amino acids. Clones were sequenced by immunoSEQ multiplex PCR, and TCRdb holds only the in-frame ones, with some missing. This table has some 150,000 clones, about 80% appearing once. Sample: peripheral blood. This TCR was recovered from a human donor with acute or convalescent COVID-19. The donor label of this sample is uncertain. The chain carries TRBV5-1 and TRBJ2-1, with 10 bases identical to TRBD2. The CDR3 DNA reads as TGCGCCAGCAGCCCCGGACTAGCGGTCAATGAGCAGTTCTTC. Its protein product is CASSPGLAVNEQFF.